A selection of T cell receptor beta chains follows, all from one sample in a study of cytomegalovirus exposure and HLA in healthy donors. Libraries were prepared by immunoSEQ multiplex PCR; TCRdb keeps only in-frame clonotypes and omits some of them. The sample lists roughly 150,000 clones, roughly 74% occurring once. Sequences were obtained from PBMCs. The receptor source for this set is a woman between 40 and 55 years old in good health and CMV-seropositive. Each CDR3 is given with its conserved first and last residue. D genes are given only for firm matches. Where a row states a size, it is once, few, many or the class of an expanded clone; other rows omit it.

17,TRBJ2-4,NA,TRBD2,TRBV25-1,CASSEVELAGAKNIQYF
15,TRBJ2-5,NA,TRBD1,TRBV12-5,CASGTDRGVGETQYF
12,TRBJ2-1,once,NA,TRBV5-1,CASSFNSNEQFF
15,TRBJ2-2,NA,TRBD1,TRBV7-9,CASSLAGGETGELFF
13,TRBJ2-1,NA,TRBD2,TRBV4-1,CASSRTSGNEQFF
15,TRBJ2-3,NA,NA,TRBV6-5,CASSYQGFGTDTQYF
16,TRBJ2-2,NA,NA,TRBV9,CASSPRGRGNTGELFF
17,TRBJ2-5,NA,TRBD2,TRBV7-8,CASSLAKLAGGKETQYF
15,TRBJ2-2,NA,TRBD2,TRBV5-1,CASSAGLAATGELFF
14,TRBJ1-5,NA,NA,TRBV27,CASSRQAGDQPQHF
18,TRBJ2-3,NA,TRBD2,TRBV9,CASSVGLAGEVWTDTQYF
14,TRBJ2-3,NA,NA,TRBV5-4,CASSLGLVSDTQYF
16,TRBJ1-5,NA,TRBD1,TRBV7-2,CASSPRRDSSNQPQHF
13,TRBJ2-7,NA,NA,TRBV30,CAWSRQASYEQYF
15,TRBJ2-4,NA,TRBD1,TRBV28,CASSSSGQGGNIQYF
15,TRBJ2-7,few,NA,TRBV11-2,CASSYLMGLIYEQYF